Listed below are T cell receptor beta chains from one sample, sequenced in a study of T-cell reconstitution after alpha-beta-depleted transplantation in children. TCRdb re-called the PCR reads through MiXCR, storing one row per CDR3 protein. The sample records 250,000 to 350,000 distinct CDR3 sequences, 9.5% to 10% being singletons. The source was PBMCs from the stem cell graft donor, collected from the stem cell graft. These receptor sequences come from a human donor who donated a stem cell graft to a child with SCID. Both conserved end residues are part of each CDR3. The D gene is left open where the match is weak. Rows may omit the clone size; those that give it use once, few, many or a size class.

TRBJ2-7,TRBD1,many,TRBV5-1,TGCGCCAGCAGCATCGGGACAGTCTACGAGCAGTACTTC,CASSIGTVYEQYF
TRBJ2-3,.,few,TRBV20-1,TGCAGTGCTAGAGCCAGCCTATCCGTAGACACAGATACGCAGTATTTT,CSARASLSVDTDTQYF
TRBJ1-1,.,.,TRBV7-6,TGTGCCAGCAGGGGGGGAGGGGTCGACACTGAAGCTTTCTTT,CASRGGGVDTEAFF
TRBJ2-7,.,few,TRBV4-2,TGTGCCAGCAGCCGAGGACAGCTCTACGAGCAGTACTTC,CASSRGQLYEQYF
TRBJ1-2,.,.,TRBV4-1,TGCGCCAGCAGCCAGGGACCTTTTTCGAGTGGCTACACCTTC,CASSQGPFSSGYTF
TRBJ2-1,.,.,TRBV12-3/TRBV12-4,TGTGCCAGCAGTGCAACCCTTCTCGCGGACAATGAGCAGTTCTTC,CASSATLLADNEQFF
TRBJ1-1,.,.,TRBV10-3,TGTGCCATCAGAACGAGTGGGAGGGACACTGAAGCTTTCTTT,CAIRTSGRDTEAFF
TRBJ1-1,.,many,TRBV4-2,TGTGCCAGCAGCCAAGATGGTGCGGTGAACACTGAAGCTTTCTTT,CASSQDGAVNTEAFF
TRBJ2-7,.,.,TRBV5-6,TGTGCCAGCAGGTTCCTGGACAGTTTTCACGAGCAGTACTTC,CASRFLDSFHEQYF
TRBJ1-5,TRBD1,few,TRBV6-5,TGTGCCAGCAGCACGGACAGGGGTAGCAATCAGCCCCAGCATTTT,CASSTDRGSNQPQHF
TRBJ2-7,.,.,TRBV9,TGTGCCAGCAGCGCGACAGGGAGGCTAACCGGCGAGCAGTACTTC,CASSATGRLTGEQYF